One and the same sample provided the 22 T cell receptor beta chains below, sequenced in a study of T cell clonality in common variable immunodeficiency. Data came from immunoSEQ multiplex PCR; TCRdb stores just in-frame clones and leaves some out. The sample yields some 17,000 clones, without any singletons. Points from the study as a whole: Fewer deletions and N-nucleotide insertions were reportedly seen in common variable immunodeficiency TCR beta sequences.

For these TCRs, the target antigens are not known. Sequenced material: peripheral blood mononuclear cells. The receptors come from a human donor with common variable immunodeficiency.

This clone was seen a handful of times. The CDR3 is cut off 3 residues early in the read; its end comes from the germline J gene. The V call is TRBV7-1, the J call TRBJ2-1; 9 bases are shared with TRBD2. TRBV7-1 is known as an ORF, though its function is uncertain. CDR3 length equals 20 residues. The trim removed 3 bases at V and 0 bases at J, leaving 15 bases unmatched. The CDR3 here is CASSSPRRREGLSSYNEQFF. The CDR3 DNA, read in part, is TGTGCCAGCAGCTCCCCTAGGAGGCGGGAGGGCCTAAGCTCCTACAATGAG.

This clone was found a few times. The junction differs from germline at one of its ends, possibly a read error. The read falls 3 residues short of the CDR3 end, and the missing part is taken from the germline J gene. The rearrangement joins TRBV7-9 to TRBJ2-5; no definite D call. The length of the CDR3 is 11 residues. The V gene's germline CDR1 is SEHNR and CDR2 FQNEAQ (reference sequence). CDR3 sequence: CSSSRSETQYF. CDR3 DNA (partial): TGTTCCAGCAGCCGTAGCGAGACC.

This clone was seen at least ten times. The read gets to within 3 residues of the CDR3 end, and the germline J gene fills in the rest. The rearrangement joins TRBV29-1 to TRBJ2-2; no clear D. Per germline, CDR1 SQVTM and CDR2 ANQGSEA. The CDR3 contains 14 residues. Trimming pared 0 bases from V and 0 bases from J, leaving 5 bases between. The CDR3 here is CSVEDYPNTGELFF. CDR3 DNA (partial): TGCAGCGTTGAAGACTATCCGAACACCGGGGAG.

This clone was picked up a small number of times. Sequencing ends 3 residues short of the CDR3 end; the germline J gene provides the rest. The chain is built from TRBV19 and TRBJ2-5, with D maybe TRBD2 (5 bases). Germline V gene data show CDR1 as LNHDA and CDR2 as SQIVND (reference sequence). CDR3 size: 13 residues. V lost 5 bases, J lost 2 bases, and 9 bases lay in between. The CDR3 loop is CASSPRGQETQYF. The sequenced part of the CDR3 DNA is TGTGCCAGTAGTCCCCGGGGTCAAGAGACC.

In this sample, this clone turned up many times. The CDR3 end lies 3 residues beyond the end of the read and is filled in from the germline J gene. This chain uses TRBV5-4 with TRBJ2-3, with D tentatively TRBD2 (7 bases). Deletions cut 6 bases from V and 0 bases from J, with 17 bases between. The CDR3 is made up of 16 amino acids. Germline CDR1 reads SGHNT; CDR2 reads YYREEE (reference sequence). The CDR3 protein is CASTNGGLLSTDTQYF. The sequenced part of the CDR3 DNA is TGTGCCAGCACGAACGGGGGGCTATTGAGCACAGATACG.

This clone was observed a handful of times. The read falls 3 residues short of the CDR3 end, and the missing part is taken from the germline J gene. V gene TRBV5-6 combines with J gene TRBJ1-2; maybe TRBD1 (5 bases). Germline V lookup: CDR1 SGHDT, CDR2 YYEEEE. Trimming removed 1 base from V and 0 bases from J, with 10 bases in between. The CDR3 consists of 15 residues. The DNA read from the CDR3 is TGTGCCAGCAGCTTGCGGACACTTGCTAACTATGGC. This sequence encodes CASSLRTLANYG. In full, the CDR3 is CASSLRTLANYGYTF.

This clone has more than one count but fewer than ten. CDR3 loop: CASSPTAETQYF. The sequenced part of the CDR3 DNA is TGTGCCAGCTCACCAACAGCAGAGACC. The chain recombines TRBV18 with TRBJ2-5; no definite D call. The CDR3 extends 3 residues past the end of the read, so its final part is completed from the germline J gene. The germline V gene has CDR1 KGHSH and CDR2 LQKENI. V was shortened by 2 bases and J by 4 bases, with 5 bases between the two germline ends. The CDR3 has 12 amino acids.

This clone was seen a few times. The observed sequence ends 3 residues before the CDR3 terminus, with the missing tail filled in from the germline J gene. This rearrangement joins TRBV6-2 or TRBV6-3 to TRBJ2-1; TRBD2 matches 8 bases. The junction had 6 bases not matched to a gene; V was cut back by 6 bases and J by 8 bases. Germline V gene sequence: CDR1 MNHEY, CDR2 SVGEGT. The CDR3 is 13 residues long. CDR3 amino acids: CASRTSELYEQFF. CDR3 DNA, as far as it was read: TGTGCCAGCAGGACTAGCGAACTCTATGAG.

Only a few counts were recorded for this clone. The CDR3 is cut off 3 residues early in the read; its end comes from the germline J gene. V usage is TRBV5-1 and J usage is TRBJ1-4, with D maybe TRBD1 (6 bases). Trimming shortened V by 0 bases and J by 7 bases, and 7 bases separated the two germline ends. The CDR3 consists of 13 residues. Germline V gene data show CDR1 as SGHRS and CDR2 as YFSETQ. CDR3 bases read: TGCGCCAGCAGCTTGGGGGGGCCTGAAAAA. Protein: CASSLGGPEK. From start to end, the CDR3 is CASSLGGPEKLFF.

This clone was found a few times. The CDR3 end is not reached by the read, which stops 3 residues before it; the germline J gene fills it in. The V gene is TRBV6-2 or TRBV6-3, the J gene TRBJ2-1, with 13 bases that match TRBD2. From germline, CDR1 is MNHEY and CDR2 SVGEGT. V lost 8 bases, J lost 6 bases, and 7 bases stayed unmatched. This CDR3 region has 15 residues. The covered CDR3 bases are TGTGCCAGCGGCCCGTGGACTAGCGGGAGCAATGAG. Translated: CASGPWTSGSNE. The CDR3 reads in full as CASGPWTSGSNEQFF.

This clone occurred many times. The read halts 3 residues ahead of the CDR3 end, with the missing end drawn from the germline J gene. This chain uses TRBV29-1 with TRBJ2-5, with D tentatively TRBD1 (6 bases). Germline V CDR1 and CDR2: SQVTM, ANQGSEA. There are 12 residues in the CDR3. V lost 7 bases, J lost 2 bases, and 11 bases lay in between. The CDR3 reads CSGRDTQETQYF. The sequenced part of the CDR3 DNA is TGCAGCGGACGGGACACTCAAGAGACC.

The chain's CDR3 is CASSPDILNTEAFF. CDR3 DNA (partial): TGTGCCAGCTCACCTGACATTCTGAACACTGAA. The chain couples TRBV18 to TRBJ1-1; no clear D. From the germline J gene comes the end of the CDR3, since the read stops 3 residues before it. Trimming removed 3 bases from V and 0 bases from J, with 8 bases in between. Germline lookup yields CDR1 KGHSH and CDR2 LQKENI. CDR3 length: 14 residues.

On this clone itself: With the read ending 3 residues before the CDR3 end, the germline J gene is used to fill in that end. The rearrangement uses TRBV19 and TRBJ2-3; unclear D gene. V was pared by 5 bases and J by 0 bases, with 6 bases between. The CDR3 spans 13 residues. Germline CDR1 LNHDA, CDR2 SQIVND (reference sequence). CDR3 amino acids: CASSPTSTDTQYF. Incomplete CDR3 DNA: TGTGCCAGTAGTCCGACTAGCACAGATACG.

This CDR3 reads CASSRGGLADFTGELFF. The part of the CDR3 DNA that was read is TGTGCCAGCTCACGAGGGGGACTAGCGGATTTCACCGGGGAG. The chain has TRBV18 and TRBJ2-2; 11 bases map to TRBD2. The read gets to within 3 residues of the CDR3 end, and the germline J gene fills in the rest. V lost 4 bases to trimming and J lost 4 bases; unmatched junction nucleotides: 8. From germline, CDR1 is KGHSH and CDR2 LQKENI. This CDR3 is 17 amino acids long.

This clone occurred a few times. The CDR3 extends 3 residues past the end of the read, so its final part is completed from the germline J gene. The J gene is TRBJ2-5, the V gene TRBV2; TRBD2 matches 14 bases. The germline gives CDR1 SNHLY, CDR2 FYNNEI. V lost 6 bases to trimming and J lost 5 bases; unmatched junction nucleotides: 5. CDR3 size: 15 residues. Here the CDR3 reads CASSKGLAGVETQYF. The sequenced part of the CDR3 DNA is TGTGCCAGCAGCAAGGGACTAGCGGGGGTCGAGACC.

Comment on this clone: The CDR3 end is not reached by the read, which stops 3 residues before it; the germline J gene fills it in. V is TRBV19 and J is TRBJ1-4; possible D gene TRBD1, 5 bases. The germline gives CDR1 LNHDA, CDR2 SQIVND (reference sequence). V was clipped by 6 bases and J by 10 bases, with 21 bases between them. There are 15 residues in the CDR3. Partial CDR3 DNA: TGTGCCAGTAGCCCAGCGGGTGGCGGGGACGGAAAA. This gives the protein CASSPAGGGDGK. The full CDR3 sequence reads CASSPAGGGDGKLFF.

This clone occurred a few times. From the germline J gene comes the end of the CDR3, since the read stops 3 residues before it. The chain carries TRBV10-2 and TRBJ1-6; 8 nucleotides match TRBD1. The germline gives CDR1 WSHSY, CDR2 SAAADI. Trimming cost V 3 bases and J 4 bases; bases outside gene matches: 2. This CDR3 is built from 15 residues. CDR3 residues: CASSEGTGYNSPLHF. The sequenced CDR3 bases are TGCGCCAGCAGTGAAGGGACAGGTTATAATTCACCC.

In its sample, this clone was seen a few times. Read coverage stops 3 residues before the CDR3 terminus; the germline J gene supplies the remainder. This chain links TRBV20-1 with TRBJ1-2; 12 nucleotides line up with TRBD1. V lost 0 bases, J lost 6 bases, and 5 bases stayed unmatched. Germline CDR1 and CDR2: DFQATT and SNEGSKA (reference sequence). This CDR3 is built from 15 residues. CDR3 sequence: CSARDRDRGRHGYTF. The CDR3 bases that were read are TGCAGTGCTAGAGACCGGGACAGGGGGCGTCATGGC.

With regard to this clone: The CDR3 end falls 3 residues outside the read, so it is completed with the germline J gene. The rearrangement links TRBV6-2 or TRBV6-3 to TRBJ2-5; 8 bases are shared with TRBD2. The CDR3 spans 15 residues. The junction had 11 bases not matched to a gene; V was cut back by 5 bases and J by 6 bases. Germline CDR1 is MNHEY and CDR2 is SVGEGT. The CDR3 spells CASSTGGGAGKTQYF. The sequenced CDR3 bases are TGTGCCAGCAGTACGGGAGGGGGGGCAGGAAAGACC.

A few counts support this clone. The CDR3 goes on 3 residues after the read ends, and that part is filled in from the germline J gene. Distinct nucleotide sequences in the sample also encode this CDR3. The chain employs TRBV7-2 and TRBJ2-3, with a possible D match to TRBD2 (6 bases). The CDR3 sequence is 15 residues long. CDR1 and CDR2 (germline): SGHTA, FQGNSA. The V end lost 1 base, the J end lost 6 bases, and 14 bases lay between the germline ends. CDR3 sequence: CASSLVWAGLDTQYF. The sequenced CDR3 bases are TGTGCCAGCAGCTTAGTATGGGCGGGGCTGGATACG.

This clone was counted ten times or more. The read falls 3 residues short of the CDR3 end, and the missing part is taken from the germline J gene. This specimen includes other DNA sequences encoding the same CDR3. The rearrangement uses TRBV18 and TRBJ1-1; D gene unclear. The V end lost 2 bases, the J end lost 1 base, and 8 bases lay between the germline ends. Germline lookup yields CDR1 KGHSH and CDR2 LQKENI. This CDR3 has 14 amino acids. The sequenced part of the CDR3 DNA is TGTGCCAGCTCACCAGGGTCGGGGAACACTGAA. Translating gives CASSPGSGNTE. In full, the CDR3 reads CASSPGSGNTEAFF.

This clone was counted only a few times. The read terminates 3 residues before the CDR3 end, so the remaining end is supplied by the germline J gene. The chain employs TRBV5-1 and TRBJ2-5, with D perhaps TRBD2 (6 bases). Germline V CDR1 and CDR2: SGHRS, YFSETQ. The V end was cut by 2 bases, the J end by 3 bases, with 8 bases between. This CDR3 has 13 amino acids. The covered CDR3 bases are TGCGCCAGCAGCTTCGGGGGAGAAGAGACC. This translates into CASSFGGEET. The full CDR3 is CASSFGGEETQYF.